The clone carrying this TCR beta chain was seen only once. What it binds is unknown. Profiling relied on immunoSEQ multiplex PCR, and the TCRdb table lists in-frame clones only, not all of them. The table includes tens of thousands of clones, roughly 70% detected once. Before sequencing took place, the ViraFEST assay used viral peptide pools to expand antigen-specific CD4+ T cells. At the end of around 11 days of culture, CD4+ T cells were isolated. Neither prior SARS-CoV-2 infection nor positive nucleocapsid antibodies were present in the vaccine recipients. Cultures used roughly 2.2 million PBMC per well, approximately 9.7 IU/ml IL-2 and approximately 11 ug/ml peptides. The ends lost 5 bases at V and 0 bases at J; junction bases unmatched: 10. The length of the CDR3 is 17 residues. Per germline, CDR1 SGHAT and CDR2 FQNNGV. This sample stems from a study of vaccination effects on CD4 cells after COVID-19. As for the study in general: Subjects were given two BNT162b2 or mRNA-1273 vaccine doses.

The sample was CD4+ T cells from PBMCs cultured with SARS-CoV-2 spike peptides, taken before COVID-19 vaccination. This TCR was recovered from a human donor who received a COVID-19 vaccine. The chain joins TRBV11-2 to TRBJ1-5; 7 nucleotides align to TRBD1. CDR3 loop: CASSVGRGLYSNQPQHF. CDR3 DNA sequence: TGTGCCAGCAGCGTAGGTAGGGGGCTCTATAGCAATCAGCCCCAGCATTTT.